Listed here is a single T cell receptor (beta chain). There is no known antigen for this receptor. Per-nucleotide qualities are absent, and no much larger clonotype sits a single base away. Collaborating institutions collected whole blood in K2EDTA tubes following their own protocols. For TCRbeta analysis, collaborator samples were shipped as frozen whole blood, as isolated PBMCs, or as DNA extracted from either sample type. TCRbeta CDR3 regions were amplified from genomic DNA by means of the immunoSEQ Assay, a bias-controlled multiplex PCR. The authors' pipeline ran thus. The number of nucleated cells in each sample was estimated by amplification of reference gene primers within the assay. To quantify the absolute abundance of each unique TCRbeta CDR3 rearrangement, sequence reads were collapsed and filtered. For each sample, productive Simpson clonality was calculated by taking the square root of Simpson's diversity index across productive rearrangements. Here the immuneACCESS table is served through TCRdb, limited to in-frame sequences with V and J called. Missing clones are a known gap in these copies; in checked studies unresolved V genes cover under half, and the rest lacks a known reason. V and J calls and clone size are copied from that table; D and trimming were computed from the DNA. The sample profile shows approximately 50,000 clones; 80% to 90% of them were found once. The ten largest clonotypes hold roughly 2.9% of the sample.

This entry comes from a study of blood T cell repertoires in COVID-19 (dated by TCRdb to 2020 to 2022). Regarding the complete study: Samples from collaborators originated in the United States, Italy and Spain and spanned both the acute and convalescent phases of COVID-19. The material from the prospective study consisted of cDNA or gDNA derived from T cells, B-cell-depleted T cells, or PBMCs. Deeply sampled blood TCRbeta repertoires from subjects exposed to, actively infected with, or recovered from COVID-19 were included in the dataset. The repertoires were released in a freely available public database intended as a resource for research on the immune response to SARS-CoV-2. Samples came from the ongoing ImmuneRACE study (first 160 participants) plus 1,254 subjects from 6 global collaborators. The sample metadata nearly always contained a de-identified subject ID, COVID-19 status, age in years and sex. Where available, HLA class I and class II types were taken from metadata supplied by the sample provider and were not determined by assay-based typing. General conclusions and limits of the study: Clinical and demographic metadata were provided uncurated, with the amount varying by source and participant.

The CDR3 holds 16 amino acids from the cysteine to the phenylalanine. The read is trimmed to its CDR3 DNA, 48 bases read in frame from base 1. At the junction V is shortened by 6 bases and J by 1 base, with 16 bases in between. Reading the germline V gene (reference sequence) gives CDR1 MNHNY and CDR2 SVGAGI. This receptor was taken from a woman of 80 years or more with acute or convalescent COVID-19. The specimen was peripheral blood. Recombination joined TRBV6-6 with TRBJ1-5; the D segment cannot be called with confidence. The DNA reads TGTGCCAGCAGGGCCGTGGATCGAGGGAGCAATCAGCCCCAGCATTTT. Its coded protein is CASRAVDRGSNQPQHF.